This record concerns one TCR beta chain sequence. The antigen is not known. Assay: immunoSEQ multiplex PCR; the TCRdb copy retains only in-frame clones and omits some. The sample yields tens of thousands of clones, over 70% seen once. The record originates from a study of T cell responses to AZD1222 COVID-19 vaccine. Findings and caveats of the study: Repertoire sampling occurred only after the peak T cell response. Donors, mostly white British, included more females; clonal diversity was possibly underestimated. Spike was spanned by vaccine-associated CD4 TCRs, with dominance at 160-218 and 743-854.

There are 16 residues in the CDR3. Germline V gives CDR1 SGHNT, CDR2 YENEEA. The V end was cut by 0 bases, the J end by 1 base, with 10 bases between. This chain connects TRBV11-3 to TRBJ1-3; tentatively, D is TRBD1 (5 bases). This sample comprised peripheral blood, obtained on day 0 of AZD1222 vaccination. The clonotype comes from an adult in good health. CDR3 protein: CASSLDGRESGNTIYF. The CDR3 nucleotides read TGTGCCAGCAGCTTAGACGGCAGGGAGTCTGGAAACACCATATATTTT.